The following is a T cell receptor (beta chain) sequence with its context. Its target is unknown. These data originate in a study of T cell responses to AZD1222 COVID-19 vaccine. Assay used: immunoSEQ multiplex PCR; TCRdb lists only in-frame clones, some missing. This sample has about 55,000 clones, with roughly three quarters found just once. Whole-study findings and limits: The donors showed a predominance of white British ancestry and of females, with possible underestimation of clonal diversity.

The sequence was obtained from an adult who received the AZD1222 COVID-19 vaccine. The sequenced sample was peripheral blood, obtained 28 days after the second AZD1222 dose.

The CDR3 DNA reads TGTGCCAGCAGGGGAAAGACATACTTAGAGGGGCTCGCTTTCTTT. The encoded protein is CASRGKTYLEGLAFF. V gene TRBV6-5 combines with J gene TRBJ1-1; a possible D gene is TRBD1 (5 bases). V lost 6 bases to trimming and J lost 11 bases, with 25 bases between them. Germline V CDR1 and CDR2: MNHEY, SVGAGI. This CDR3 has 15 residues.